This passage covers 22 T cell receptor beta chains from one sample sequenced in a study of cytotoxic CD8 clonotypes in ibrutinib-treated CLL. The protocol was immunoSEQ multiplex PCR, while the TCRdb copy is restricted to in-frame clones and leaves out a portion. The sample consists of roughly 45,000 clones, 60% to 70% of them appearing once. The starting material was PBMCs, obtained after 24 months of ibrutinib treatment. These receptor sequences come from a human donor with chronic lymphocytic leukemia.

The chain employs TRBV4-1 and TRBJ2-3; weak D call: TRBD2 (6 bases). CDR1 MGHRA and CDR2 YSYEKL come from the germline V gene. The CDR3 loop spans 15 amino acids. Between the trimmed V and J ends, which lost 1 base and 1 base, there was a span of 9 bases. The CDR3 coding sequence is TGCGCCAGCAGCCAAGGGCCTAGCGGCACAGATACGCAGTATTTT. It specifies CASSQGPSGTDTQYF.

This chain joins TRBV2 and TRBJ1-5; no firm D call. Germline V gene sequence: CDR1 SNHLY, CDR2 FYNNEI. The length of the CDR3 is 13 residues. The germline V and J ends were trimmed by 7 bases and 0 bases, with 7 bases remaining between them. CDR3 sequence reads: CASKDDSNQPQHF. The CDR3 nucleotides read TGTGCCAGCAAGGACGATAGCAATCAGCCCCAGCATTTT.

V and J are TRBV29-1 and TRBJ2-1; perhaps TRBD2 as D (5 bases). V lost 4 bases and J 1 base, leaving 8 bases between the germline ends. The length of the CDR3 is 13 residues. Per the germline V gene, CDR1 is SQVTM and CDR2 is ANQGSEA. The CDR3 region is CSVVGGSYNEQFF. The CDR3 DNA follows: TGCAGCGTTGTGGGCGGGTCCTACAATGAGCAGTTCTTC.

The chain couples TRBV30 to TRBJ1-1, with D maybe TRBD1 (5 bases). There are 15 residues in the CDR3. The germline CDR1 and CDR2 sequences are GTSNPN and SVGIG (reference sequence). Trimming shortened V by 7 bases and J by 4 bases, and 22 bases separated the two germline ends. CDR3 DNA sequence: TGTGCCTACAGCGCCCAACTTGGGGGGAGCACTGAAGCTTTCTTT. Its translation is CAYSAQLGGSTEAFF.

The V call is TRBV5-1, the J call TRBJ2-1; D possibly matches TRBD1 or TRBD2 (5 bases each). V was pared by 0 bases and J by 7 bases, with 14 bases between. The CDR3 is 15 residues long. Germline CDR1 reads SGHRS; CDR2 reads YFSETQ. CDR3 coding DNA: TGCGCCAGCAGCTTGGTCCAGGGTGGCGGGAATGAGCAGTTCTTC. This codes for CASSLVQGGGNEQFF.

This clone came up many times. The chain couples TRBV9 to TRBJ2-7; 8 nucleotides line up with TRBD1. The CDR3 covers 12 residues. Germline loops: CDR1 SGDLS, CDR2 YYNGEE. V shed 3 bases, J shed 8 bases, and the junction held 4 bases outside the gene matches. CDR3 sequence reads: CASSAGQGQQYF. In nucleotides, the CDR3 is TGTGCCAGCAGCGCCGGACAGGGCCAGCAGTACTTC.

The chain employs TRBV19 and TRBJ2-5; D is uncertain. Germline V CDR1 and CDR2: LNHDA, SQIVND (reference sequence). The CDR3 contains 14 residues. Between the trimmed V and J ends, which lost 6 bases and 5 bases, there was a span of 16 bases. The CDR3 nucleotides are TGTGCCAGTAGCTCCCGGAAGGGATGGGAGACCCAGTACTTC. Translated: CASSSRKGWETQYF.

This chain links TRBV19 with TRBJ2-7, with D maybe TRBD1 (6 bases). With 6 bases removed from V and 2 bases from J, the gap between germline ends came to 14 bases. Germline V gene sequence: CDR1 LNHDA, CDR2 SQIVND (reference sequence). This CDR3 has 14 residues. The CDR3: CASSPDSLTYEQYF. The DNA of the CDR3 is TGTGCCAGTAGCCCGGACAGCCTGACCTACGAGCAGTACTTC.

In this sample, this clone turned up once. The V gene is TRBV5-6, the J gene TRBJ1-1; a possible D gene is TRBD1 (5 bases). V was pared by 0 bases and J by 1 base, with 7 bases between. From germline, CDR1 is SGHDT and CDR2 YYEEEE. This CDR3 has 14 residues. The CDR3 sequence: CASSLGQTNTEAFF. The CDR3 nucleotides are TGTGCCAGCAGCTTGGGACAGACGAACACTGAAGCTTTCTTT.

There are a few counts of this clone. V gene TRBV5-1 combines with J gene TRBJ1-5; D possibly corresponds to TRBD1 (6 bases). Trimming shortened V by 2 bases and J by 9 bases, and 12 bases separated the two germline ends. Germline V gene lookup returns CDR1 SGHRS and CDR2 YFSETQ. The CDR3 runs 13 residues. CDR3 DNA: TGCGCCAGCAGCTTCTCTCCGGACAGGCCCCAGCATTTT. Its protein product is CASSFSPDRPQHF.

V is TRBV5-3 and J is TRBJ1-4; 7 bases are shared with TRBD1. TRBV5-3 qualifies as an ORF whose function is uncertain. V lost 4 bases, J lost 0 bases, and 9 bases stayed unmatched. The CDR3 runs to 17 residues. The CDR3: CARSRSGGLTTNEKLFF. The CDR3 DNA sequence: TGTGCCAGAAGCAGATCAGGGGGACTAACAACTAATGAAAAACTGTTTTTT.

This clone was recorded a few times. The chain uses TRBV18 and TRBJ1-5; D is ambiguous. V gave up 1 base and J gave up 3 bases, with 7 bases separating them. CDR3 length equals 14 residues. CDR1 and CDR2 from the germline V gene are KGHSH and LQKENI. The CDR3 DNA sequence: TGTGCCAGCTCACCACAGGGTAACAATCAGCCCCAGCATTTT. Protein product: CASSPQGNNQPQHF.

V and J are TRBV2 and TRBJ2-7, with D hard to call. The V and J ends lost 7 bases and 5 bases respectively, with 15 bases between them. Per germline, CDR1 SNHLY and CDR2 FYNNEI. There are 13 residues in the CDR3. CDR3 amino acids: CASNLVGYHEQYF. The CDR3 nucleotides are TGTGCCAGCAACCTAGTCGGTTACCACGAGCAGTACTTC. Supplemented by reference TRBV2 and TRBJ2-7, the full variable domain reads EPEVTQTPSHQVTQMGQEVILRCVPISNHLYFYWYRQILGQKVEFLVSFYNNEISEKSEIFDDQFSVERPDGSNFTLKIRSTKLEDSAMYFCASNLVGYHEQYFGPGTRLTVT.

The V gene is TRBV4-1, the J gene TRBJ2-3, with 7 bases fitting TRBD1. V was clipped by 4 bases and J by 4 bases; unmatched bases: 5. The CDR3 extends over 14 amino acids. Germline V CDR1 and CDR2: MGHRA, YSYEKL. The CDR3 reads CASSLRQGADTQYF. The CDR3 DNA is TGCGCCAGCAGCCTAAGACAGGGCGCAGATACGCAGTATTTT.

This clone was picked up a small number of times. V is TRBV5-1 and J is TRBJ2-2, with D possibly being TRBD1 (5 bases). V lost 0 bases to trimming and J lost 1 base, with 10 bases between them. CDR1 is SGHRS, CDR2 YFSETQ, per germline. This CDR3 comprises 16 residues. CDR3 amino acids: CASSLGSGLNTGELFF. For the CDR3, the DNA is TGCGCCAGCAGCTTGGGTTCAGGGCTGAACACCGGGGAGCTGTTTTTT.

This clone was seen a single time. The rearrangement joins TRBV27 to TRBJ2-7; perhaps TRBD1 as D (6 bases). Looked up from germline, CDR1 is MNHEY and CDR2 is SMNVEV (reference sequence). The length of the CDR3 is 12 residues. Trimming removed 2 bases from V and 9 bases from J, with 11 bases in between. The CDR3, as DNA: TGTGCCAGCAGTTTACCTGGGGGCCGGCAGTACTTC. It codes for CASSLPGGRQYF.

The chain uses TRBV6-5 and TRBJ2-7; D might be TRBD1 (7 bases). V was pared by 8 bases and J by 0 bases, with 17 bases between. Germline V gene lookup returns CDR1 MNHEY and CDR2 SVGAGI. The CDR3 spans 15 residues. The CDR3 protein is CASGRRTGRSYEQYF. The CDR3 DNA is TGTGCCAGCGGGAGGCGGACAGGTCGCTCCTACGAGCAGTACTTC.

The DNA for the CDR3 is TGTGCCAGCACCCTAAAGGGTTTTAGTTCTTACGAGCAGTACTTC. It codes for CASTLKGFSSYEQYF. V and J are TRBV5-5 and TRBJ2-7; D is uncertain. This CDR3 is 15 amino acids long. In germline, CDR1 is SGHKS, CDR2 YYEKEE (reference sequence). Trimming took off 6 bases at V and 4 bases at J, with 20 bases between the two ends.

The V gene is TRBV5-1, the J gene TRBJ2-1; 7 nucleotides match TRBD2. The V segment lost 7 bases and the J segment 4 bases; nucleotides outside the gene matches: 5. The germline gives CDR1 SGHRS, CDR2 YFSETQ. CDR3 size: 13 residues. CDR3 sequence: CASWGGRYNEQFF. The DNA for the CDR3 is TGCGCCAGCTGGGGGGGAAGATACAATGAGCAGTTCTTC.

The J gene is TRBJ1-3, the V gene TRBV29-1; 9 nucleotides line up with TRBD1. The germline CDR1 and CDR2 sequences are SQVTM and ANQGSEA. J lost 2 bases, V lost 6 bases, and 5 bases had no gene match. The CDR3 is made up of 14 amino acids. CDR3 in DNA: TGCAGCGTCGTAGGGACAGGGACTGGAAACACCATATATTTT. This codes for CSVVGTGTGNTIYF.

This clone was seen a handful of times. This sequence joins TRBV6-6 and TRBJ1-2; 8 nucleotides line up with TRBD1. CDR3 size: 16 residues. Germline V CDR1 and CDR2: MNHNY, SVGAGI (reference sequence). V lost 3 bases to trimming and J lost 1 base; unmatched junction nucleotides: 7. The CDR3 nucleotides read TGTGCCAGCAGTTATACGCTGGGACAGGTTAACTATGGCTACACCTTC. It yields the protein CASSYTLGQVNYGYTF.

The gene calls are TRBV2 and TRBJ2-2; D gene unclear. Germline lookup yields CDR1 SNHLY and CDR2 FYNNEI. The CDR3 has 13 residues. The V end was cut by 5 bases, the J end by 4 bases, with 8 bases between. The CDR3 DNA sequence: TGTGCCAGCAGTACCCGACTCACCGGGGAGCTGTTTTTT. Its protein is CASSTRLTGELFF.